This T cell receptor beta chain originates from a study of blood T cell repertoires in COVID-19 (dated by TCRdb to 2019 to 2021). Study-level background: Collaborator samples came from the United States, Italy and Spain and covered acute and convalescent phases of COVID-19. The material from the prospective study consisted of cDNA or gDNA derived from T cells, B-cell-depleted T cells, or PBMCs. Deeply sampled blood TCRbeta repertoires from subjects exposed to, actively infected with, or recovered from COVID-19 were included in the dataset. The repertoires were made available in a free public database intended to serve as a resource for research on the immune response to SARS-CoV-2. Samples were obtained from the ongoing ImmuneRACE study (first 160 participants) and from 1,254 subjects provided by 6 global collaborators. Sample metadata almost always included a de-identified subject ID, COVID-19 status, age in years and sex. Where available, HLA class I and class II types were obtained from metadata supplied by the sample provider rather than from assay-based typing. Here is what the overall study found, with its caveats: The amount of clinical and demographic metadata varied by source and participant and was provided uncurated.

V is cut back by 0 bases and J by 3 bases, with 4 bases in the junction unmatched. Spanning cysteine to phenylalanine, the CDR3 consists of 16 amino acids. Only the CDR3 DNA stays, 48 bases, in frame from base 1. From the germline V gene, CDR1 is MNHEY and CDR2 is SVGEGT. TCRbeta CDR3 regions were amplified from genomic DNA using the immunoSEQ Assay, a bias-controlled multiplex PCR. On the authors' methods: Nucleated cell counts per sample were estimated from amplification of reference gene primers within the assay. Sequence reads were collapsed and filtered to measure the absolute abundance of every unique TCRbeta CDR3 rearrangement. For each sample, productive Simpson clonality was calculated by taking the square root of Simpson's diversity index across productive rearrangements. TCRdb mirrors the immuneACCESS table, restricted to in-frame sequences. Some clones are absent from its copies; in checked studies, under half trace to an unresolved V gene, and the reason for the others is unknown. That table supplies the V and J calls and clone size; D and trimming were determined from the DNA. Counted in this sample were 120,000 to 150,000 clones; approximately 87% of them appeared once. The biggest ten clones account for approximately 40% of the sample.

Remarks on this clone: Its target antigen remains unknown. Base qualities were left out, and no much larger clone turns up one base away.

A second Seattle source provided samples from volunteer blood donors who had recovered from COVID-19. Each collaborating institution followed its own protocols to collect whole blood in K2EDTA tubes. Collaborator samples were shipped for TCRbeta analysis as frozen whole blood, isolated PBMCs, or DNA extracted from either sample type. The source is a man between 45 and 60 years old who had recovered from COVID-19. The rearrangement joined TRBV6-2 or TRBV6-3 to TRBJ2-3; 9 bases in the middle match TRBD1. Sequenced material: peripheral blood. The encoded CDR3 is CASSYSGTGRTDTQYF. The nucleotide sequence reads as follows: TGTGCCAGCAGTTACTCCGGGACAGGGAGGACAGATACGCAGTATTTT.